This entry concerns a single TCR beta chain. The CDR3 is 14 residues long. Germline V gives CDR1 SGDLS, CDR2 YYNGEE. Trimming removed 3 bases from V and 6 bases from J; junction bases left unmatched: 6. This specimen belongs to a study of blood T cell repertoires in COVID-19. Study background: Acute and convalescent COVID-19 samples came from the United States, Italy and Spain. The cDNA or gDNA used as material had been derived from T cells, B-cell-depleted T cells, or PBMCs.

In the study's own analysis: Amplification with reference gene primers provided the estimates of nucleated cell counts. Assay used: immunoSEQ multiplex PCR; TCRdb lists only in-frame clones, some missing. V and J calls and clone size come straight from that table; D and trimming were deduced from the DNA. Seen here are around 110,000 clones, 65% to 85% observed once, and the top ten hold around 0.77%. The chain couples TRBV9 to TRBJ2-4; 7 bases line up with TRBD1. The sequenced sample consisted of peripheral blood. The clonotype comes from a woman in her seventies with acute or convalescent COVID-19. The CDR3 loop is CASSETRQGNIQYF. The CDR3 DNA follows: TGTGCCAGCAGCGAGACAAGACAGGGAAACATTCAGTACTTC.